The 12 T cell receptor beta chains in this list originate from one sample, sequenced in a study of cytomegalovirus exposure and HLA in healthy donors (dated by TCRdb to 2016 to 2017). To prepare the library, the immunoSEQ multiplex PCR assay was applied. For the multiplex PCR, a mixture combining 60 forward primers for TCR Vbeta segments and 13 reverse primers for TCR Jbeta segments was used. TCRdb mirrors the immuneACCESS table, restricted to in-frame sequences. Some clones are absent from its copies; in checked studies, under half trace to an unresolved V gene, and the reason for the others is unknown. Across this sample there are 130,000 to 150,000 clones, with roughly 80% seen only once. The ten largest clones take up 3% to 3.5% of the sample. Sample: PBMCs. Receptors were obtained from a male donor in good health and CMV-seronegative.

This chain joins TRBV5-1 and TRBJ2-7; 15 bases match TRBD2. The junction had 2 bases not matched to a gene; V was cut back by 3 bases and J by 4 bases. The V gene's germline CDR1 is SGHRS and CDR2 YFSETQ. CDR3 length equals 15 residues. The CDR3 spells CASSYGTSGRYEQYF. The CDR3 DNA reads TGCGCCAGCAGCTACGGGACTAGCGGGAGGTACGAGCAGTACTTC.

The chain uses TRBV6-5 and TRBJ1-1, with 9 bases lining up with TRBD1. The trim removed 5 bases at V and 6 bases at J, leaving 4 bases unmatched. CDR1 MNHEY and CDR2 SVGAGI come from the germline V gene. The CDR3 totals 13 residues. Here the CDR3 reads CASSADRGSEAFF. In DNA form, the CDR3 reads TGTGCCAGCAGTGCGGACAGGGGTTCTGAAGCTTTCTTT.

The chain uses TRBV6-1 and TRBJ1-5; the D is unclear. CDR3 length equals 19 residues. Trimming removed 8 bases at V and 0 bases at J, with 26 bases between. Germline CDR1 and CDR2: MNHNS and SASEGT. Here the CDR3 reads CASLEVNYRTTYSNQPQHF. The CDR3 DNA follows: TGTGCCAGCCTTGAAGTGAATTACAGAACAACGTATAGCAATCAGCCCCAGCATTTT.

The chain recombines TRBV28 with TRBJ2-7, with 9 bases identical to TRBD2. The junction had 11 bases not matched to a gene; V was cut back by 7 bases and J by 7 bases. Germline CDR1 MDHEN, CDR2 SYDVKM. The CDR3 consists of 14 residues. CDR3 in amino acids: CASNGAGGLREQYF. DNA of the CDR3: TGTGCCAGCAATGGAGCGGGAGGTTTGAGAGAGCAGTACTTC.

This sequence joins TRBV9 and TRBJ1-1; no definite D call. Germline V gene lookup returns CDR1 SGDLS and CDR2 YYNGEE. The CDR3 covers 16 residues. Trimming removed 4 bases from V and 0 bases from J, with 16 bases in between. The CDR3 bases are TGTGCCAGCAGCCCGGCGAGGGCACCCTTGAACACTGAAGCTTTCTTT. It codes for CASSPARAPLNTEAFF.

As for this clone: Different DNA sequences within this sample yield the same CDR3. In DNA, the CDR3 is TGTGCCAGCAGTAGGACAGCCATGAACACTGAAGCTTTCTTT. Translated: CASSRTAMNTEAFF. This rearrangement joins TRBV28 to TRBJ1-1, with D tentatively TRBD1 (6 bases). Between the trimmed V and J ends, which lost 5 bases and 0 bases, there was a span of 10 bases. Germline-derived CDR1 and CDR2 are MDHEN and SYDVKM. CDR3 length: 14 amino acids.

This clone was counted only a few times. The chain employs TRBV5-1 and TRBJ2-7, with unresolved D. There are 14 residues in the CDR3. V lost 0 bases and J 2 bases, leaving 9 bases between the germline ends. In germline, CDR1 is SGHRS, CDR2 YFSETQ. The CDR3 nucleotides read TGCGCCAGCAGCTTGGGGTCTACTCCCTACGAGCAGTACTTC. It yields the protein CASSLGSTPYEQYF.

The chain carries TRBV14 and TRBJ2-7; possible D gene TRBD1, 5 bases. In germline, CDR1 is SGHDN, CDR2 FVKESK. V gave up 0 bases and J gave up 3 bases, with 12 bases separating them. This CDR3 has 15 amino acids. CDR3 sequence: CASSQDQGIHYEQYF. CDR3 nucleotides: TGTGCCAGCAGCCAAGATCAGGGAATACACTACGAGCAGTACTTC.

The gene calls are TRBV10-2 and TRBJ1-2; maybe TRBD1 (5 bases). Germline V gene lookup returns CDR1 WSHSY and CDR2 SAAADI. V was pared by 0 bases and J by 0 bases, with 14 bases between. This CDR3 is built from 17 residues. Here the CDR3 reads CASSESVAGVANYGYTF. As DNA, the CDR3 is TGCGCCAGCAGTGAGTCAGTCGCGGGGGTGGCTAACTATGGCTACACCTTC.

This clone was found once. The V gene is TRBV29-1, the J gene TRBJ2-3; 7 nucleotides match TRBD2. The CDR3 totals 14 residues. V shed 1 base, J shed 1 base, and the junction held 2 bases outside the gene matches. The germline gives CDR1 SQVTM, CDR2 ANQGSEA. The CDR3 reads CSVEGGRGTDTQYF. Here the CDR3 DNA reads TGCAGCGTTGAAGGCGGGAGAGGCACAGATACGCAGTATTTT.

The chain recombines TRBV4-3 with TRBJ1-2; D gene unclear. In germline, CDR1 is LGHNA, CDR2 YSLEER. The CDR3 loop spans 16 amino acids. The ends were cut back, 3 bases at V and 6 bases at J, with 20 bases in the middle. The CDR3 nucleotides read TGCGCCAGCAGCCATGGGGAGGTTCGGGGAGACCATGGCTACACCTTC. Amino acid sequence: CASSHGEVRGDHGYTF.

For the CDR3, the DNA is TGTGCCAGCAGTGAAGGGGGGCCGTTCGATCAGCCCCAGCATTTT. Residues: CASSEGGPFDQPQHF. V and J are TRBV2 and TRBJ1-5; D may be TRBD1 (6 bases). Germline CDR1 SNHLY, CDR2 FYNNEI. This CDR3 is 15 amino acids long. The V end was cut by 1 base, the J end by 5 bases, with 12 bases between.